These 8 T cell receptor beta chains originate from one sample sequenced in a study of cytomegalovirus exposure and HLA in healthy donors. With 60 Vbeta and 13 Jbeta primers, the PCR was carried out. The data were produced by immunoSEQ multiplex PCR, yet TCRdb's version contains in-frame clones alone and is incomplete. Here the sample spans some 190,000 clones, about three quarters being singletons. Sequencing was carried out using PBMCs. These receptors were collected from a man between 18 and 29 years old in good health and CMV-seronegative.

The gene calls are TRBV28 and TRBJ2-5; 9 nucleotides align to TRBD1. V shed 5 bases and J 5 bases; nucleotides not matched to a gene: 15. The CDR3 has 17 residues. Germline CDR1 MDHEN, CDR2 SYDVKM. This CDR3 is CASSRFPGQGLRETQYF. The CDR3 nucleotides are TGTGCCAGCAGTCGGTTTCCGGGACAGGGCCTGAGGGAGACCCAGTACTTC.

V and J are TRBV19 and TRBJ1-2; TRBD1 might be the D (5 bases). Germline V gives CDR1 LNHDA, CDR2 SQIVND (reference sequence). The CDR3 runs 13 residues. V dropped 3 bases and J dropped 7 bases, with 12 bases sitting between them. In nucleotides, the CDR3 is TGTGCCAGTAGTATGCTGGGGCCCGGTGGCTACACCTTC. Residues: CASSMLGPGGYTF.

V usage is TRBV6-1 and J usage is TRBJ1-6; no firm D call. The CDR3 sequence is 15 residues long. V was clipped by 0 bases and J by 6 bases, with 9 bases between them. CDR1 and CDR2 from the germline V gene are MNHNS and SASEGT. The CDR3 DNA follows: TGTGCCAGCAGTGAAGCGCTTGGCAGTAATTCACCCCTCCACTTT. Residues: CASSEALGSNSPLHF.

This clone showed up just once. The chain recombines TRBV19 with TRBJ2-6; possible D gene TRBD2, 6 bases. Per the germline V gene, CDR1 is LNHDA and CDR2 is SQIVND (reference sequence). The CDR3 runs 17 residues. The V and J ends lost 1 base and 0 bases respectively, with 10 bases between them. CDR3 bases: TGTGCCAGTAGTATAGGCGGGGCTGGCTCTGGGGCCAACGTCCTGACTTTC. Translating it yields CASSIGGAGSGANVLTF.

J is TRBJ2-7 and V is TRBV28, with 8 bases matching TRBD2. The germline V gene has CDR1 MDHEN and CDR2 SYDVKM. This CDR3 has 15 residues. V lost 2 bases, J lost 0 bases, and 3 bases stayed unmatched. The CDR3 here is CASSLPGTSSYEQYF. CDR3 in DNA: TGTGCCAGCAGTTTACCCGGGACTAGCTCCTACGAGCAGTACTTC.

The CDR3 DNA follows: TGTGCCAGCTCACCCCGACAGGACACTGAAGCTTTCTTT. It is translated as CASSPRQDTEAFF. V gene TRBV18 combines with J gene TRBJ1-1, with D maybe TRBD1 (6 bases). Between the trimmed V and J ends, which lost 3 bases and 3 bases, there was a span of 8 bases. Germline lookup yields CDR1 KGHSH and CDR2 LQKENI. CDR3 length: 13 amino acids. The complete variable domain, with remaining parts taken from reference TRBV18 and TRBJ1-1, reads NAGVMQNPRHLVRRRGQEARLRCSPMKGHSHVYWYRQLPEEGLKFMVYLQKENIIDESGMPKERFSAEFPKEGPSILRIQQVVRGDSAAYFCASSPRQDTEAFFGQGTRLTVV.

The chain links TRBV9 to TRBJ1-2, with 9 bases fitting TRBD1. Looked up from germline, CDR1 is SGDLS and CDR2 is YYNGEE. This CDR3 region has 16 residues. The V segment lost 5 bases and the J segment 2 bases; nucleotides outside the gene matches: 10. The chain's CDR3 is CASSYTGGASNYGYTF. The DNA for the CDR3 is TGTGCCAGCAGTTATACAGGGGGCGCATCCAACTATGGCTACACCTTC.

The chain combines TRBV10-1 with TRBJ1-5, with 7 bases lining up with TRBD1. With 8 bases clipped from V and 4 bases from J, the junction kept 5 bases outside the gene matches. The CDR3 sequence is 13 residues long. The V gene's germline CDR1 is WNHNN and CDR2 SYGVQD (reference sequence). The CDR3 region is CASSTGVNQPQHF. As DNA, the CDR3 is TGCGCCAGCTCCACAGGGGTAAATCAGCCCCAGCATTTT.